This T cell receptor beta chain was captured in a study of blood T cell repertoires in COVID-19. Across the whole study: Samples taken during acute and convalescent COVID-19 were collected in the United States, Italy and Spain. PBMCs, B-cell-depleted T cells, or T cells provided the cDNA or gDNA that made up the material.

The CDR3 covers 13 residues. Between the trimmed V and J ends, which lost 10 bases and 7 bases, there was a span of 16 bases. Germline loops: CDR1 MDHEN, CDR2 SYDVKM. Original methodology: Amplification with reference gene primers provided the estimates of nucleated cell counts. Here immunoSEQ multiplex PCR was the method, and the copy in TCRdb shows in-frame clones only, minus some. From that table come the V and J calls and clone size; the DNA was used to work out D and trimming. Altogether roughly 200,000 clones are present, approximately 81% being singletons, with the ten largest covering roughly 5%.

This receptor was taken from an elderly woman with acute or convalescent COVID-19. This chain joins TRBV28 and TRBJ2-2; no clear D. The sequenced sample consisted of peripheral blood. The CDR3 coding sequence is TGTGCCACCACGAAGGAGCTCAGCGGGGAGCTGTTTTTT. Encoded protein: CATTKELSGELFF.